This T cell receptor (beta chain) was identified during a study of blood T cell repertoires in COVID-19. The table came from immunoSEQ multiplex PCR; TCRdb's copy has only in-frame clones and leaves some out. The sample includes around 70,000 clones, about 90% of them seen just once. Between the trimmed V and J ends, which lost 4 bases and 5 bases, there was a span of 20 bases. Germline V gene data show CDR1 as MGHRA and CDR2 as YSYEKL. The CDR3 runs 16 residues. This TCR was recovered from a human donor in a cohort sampled during active COVID-19. The sample consisted of peripheral blood. The chain links TRBV4-1 to TRBJ2-5; a possible D gene is TRBD1 (6 bases). The CDR3 DNA reads as TGCGCCAGCAGCCCCGGGGACACCCCAAAAGGGGAGACCCAGTACTTC. Amino acid sequence: CASSPGDTPKGETQYF.